This T cell receptor (beta chain) was identified during a study of T cell responses to AZD1222 COVID-19 vaccine. Study-wide context: Timing groups of about 4 and about 12 weeks for second doses were pooled. Study-level results: At baseline, seropositivity was found in only a handful of AZD1222 recipients.

Produced via immunoSEQ multiplex PCR; TCRdb's table is partial and in-frame only. This sample has 150,000 or so clones, with 88% found just once. Remarks on this clone: Its antigen is still unknown.

Germline CDR1 reads LGHNA; CDR2 reads YNFKEQ. Trimming stripped 3 bases from V and 6 bases from J, with 8 bases between. The CDR3 loop spans 12 amino acids. The sequenced sample was peripheral blood, obtained on day 0 of AZD1222 vaccination. The rearrangement uses TRBV4-2 and TRBJ1-1; tentative D call: TRBD1 (6 bases). The receptor was derived from an adult in good health. This CDR3 reads CASSHTGSEAFF. CDR3 DNA: TGTGCCAGCAGCCACACAGGGTCTGAAGCTTTCTTT.